The 26 T cell receptor beta chains in this list originate from one sample, sequenced in a study of T-cell memory formation after mild COVID-19. TCRdb reanalysed the 5' RACE reads using MiXCR and keeps one entry per CDR3 protein. The sample has 400,000 to 500,000 distinct CDR3 sequences, roughly 17% seen once. The specimen sequenced was PBMCs or a T cell subset sorted from them (not recorded which). Every receptor here comes from a man aged 18 to 30 who had mild COVID-19 (a few samples of this study predate the infection). Cell type and time point are not known.

The chain has TRBV6-5 and TRBJ1-2, with D perhaps matching TRBD1 (6 bases). The CDR3 loop spans 15 amino acids. CDR1 MNHEY and CDR2 SVGAGI come from the germline V gene. The ends were cut back, 2 bases at V and 4 bases at J, with 14 bases in the middle. CDR3 in DNA: TGTGCCAGCAGTTACACAGGGCTGAGCAGCTATGGCTACACCTTC. This gives the protein CASSYTGLSSYGYTF.

The chain couples TRBV3-1 to TRBJ2-2; the D is unclear. CDR1 is LGHDT, CDR2 YNNKEL, per germline (reference sequence). V gave up 4 bases and J gave up 6 bases, with 9 bases separating them. This CDR3 is built from 13 residues. CDR3 in amino acids: CASSLMSAGELFF. The CDR3 nucleotides are TGTGCCAGCAGCCTTATGAGTGCCGGGGAGCTGTTTTTT.

This clonotype was observed a few times. The rearrangement links TRBV3-1 to TRBJ2-5; D gene uncertain. The CDR3 has 13 residues. Per germline, CDR1 LGHDT and CDR2 YNNKEL (reference sequence). Deletions cut 5 bases from V and 5 bases from J, with 12 bases between. CDR3 protein: CASSDSNGETQYF. CDR3 in DNA: TGTGCCAGCAGCGACTCCAACGGGGAGACCCAGTACTTC.

The chain combines TRBV2 with TRBJ2-2; TRBD2 agrees at 10 bases. There are 16 residues in the CDR3. Germline values: CDR1 SNHLY, CDR2 FYNNEI. V lost 7 bases, J lost 4 bases, and 9 bases stayed unmatched. CDR3 nucleotide sequence: TGTGCCAGCACCCCCCAGCGGGGGGGCCGCACCGGGGAGCTGTTTTTT. Protein: CASTPQRGGRTGELFF.

This chain uses TRBV11-2 with TRBJ1-2; D uncertain. The length of the CDR3 is 13 residues. Trimming shortened V by 6 bases and J by 8 bases, and 16 bases separated the two germline ends. CDR1 is SGHAT, CDR2 FQNNGV, per germline. The CDR3 protein is CASRPISGYGYTF. The CDR3 nucleotides read TGTGCCAGCAGGCCCATATCGGGGTACGGCTACACCTTC.

There are a few counts of this clonotype. V usage is TRBV10-3 and J usage is TRBJ2-7; 15 nucleotides line up with TRBD2. Germline lookup yields CDR1 ENHRY and CDR2 SYGVKD. CDR3 size: 18 residues. J lost 2 bases, V lost 6 bases, and 11 bases had no gene match. The CDR3 sequence: CAISSGLAGGPFPYEQYF. CDR3 coding DNA: TGTGCCATCAGCTCCGGACTAGCGGGGGGGCCTTTCCCCTACGAGCAGTACTTC.

The chain combines TRBV6-5 with TRBJ1-6; 9 positions match TRBD1. This CDR3 has 16 amino acids. The germline gives CDR1 MNHEY, CDR2 SVGAGI. Unmatched junction bases numbered 13, after V lost 6 bases and J lost 10 bases. For the CDR3, the DNA is TGTGCCAGCAGGCGCGACCTGACAGGGGGAAGCTCACCCCTCCACTTT. This gives the protein CASRRDLTGGSSPLHF.

A few counts support this clonotype. V usage is TRBV7-9 and J usage is TRBJ2-1; D possibly corresponds to TRBD2 (6 bases). The V end was cut by 5 bases, the J end by 8 bases, with 10 bases between. The CDR3 consists of 12 residues. CDR1 is SEHNR, CDR2 FQNEAQ, per germline (reference sequence). The CDR3 protein is CASSASVDEQFF. The CDR3 DNA follows: TGTGCCAGCAGCGCTAGCGTCGATGAGCAGTTCTTC. The whole variable domain, remainder taken from reference TRBV7-9 and TRBJ2-1, is DTGVSQNPRHKITKRGQNVTFRCDPISEHNRLYWYRQTLGQGPEFLTYFQNEAQLEKSRLLSDRFSAERPKGSFSTLEIQRTEQGDSAMYLCASSASVDEQFFGPGTRLTVL.

As regards this clonotype: A read error is possible here, since a much larger clone lies one base away. Since the CDR3 does not end with the conserved phenylalanine or tryptophan, this likely comes from a read error. The gene calls are TRBV4-3 and TRBJ1-2; no clear D gene. The length of the CDR3 is 14 residues. Germline-derived CDR1 and CDR2 are LGHNA and YSLEER. Trimming removed 1 base from V and 2 bases from J, with 8 bases in between. CDR3 region: CASSQVLQNYGYTL. CDR3 DNA sequence: TGCGCCAGCAGCCAAGTCCTGCAGAACTATGGCTACACCTTA.

The chain carries TRBV5-6 and TRBJ2-3; D not certain. The CDR3 is made up of 13 amino acids. Germline assignment: CDR1 SGHDT and CDR2 YYEEEE. Trimming took off 0 bases at V and 3 bases at J, with 5 bases between the two ends. This chain's CDR3 is CASSLDATDTQYF. The CDR3 DNA reads TGTGCCAGCAGCTTGGACGCAACAGATACGCAGTATTTT.

This clonotype was detected ten times or more. The CDR3 sequence is CASSLALAGNTGELFF. Written as DNA, the CDR3 is TGTGCCAGCAGCTTAGCCCTAGCGGGGAACACCGGGGAGCTGTTTTTT. This chain uses TRBV7-2 with TRBJ2-2; 8 bases line up with TRBD2. Trimming removed 0 bases from V and 1 base from J; junction bases left unmatched: 1. Germline V gene lookup returns CDR1 SGHTA and CDR2 FQGNSA. The CDR3 runs 16 residues.

The sample holds many counts of this clonotype. The chain links TRBV20-1 to TRBJ1-1, with D unclear. CDR3 length: 11 residues. CDR1 is DFQATT and CDR2 is SNEGSKA in the germline V gene (reference sequence). V shed 2 bases and J shed 0 bases, with 1 base lying between them. In nucleotides, the CDR3 is TGCAGTGCTAGAATGAACACTGAAGCTTTCTTT. It is translated as CSARMNTEAFF.

This clonotype has a handful of counts. The V call is TRBV20-1, the J call TRBJ2-6; 8 nucleotides align to TRBD2. CDR1 is DFQATT, CDR2 SNEGSKA, per germline (reference sequence). The CDR3 runs 16 residues. J lost 7 bases, V lost 3 bases, and 11 bases had no gene match. The CDR3 sequence: CSASVTGGLPANVLTF. CDR3 coding DNA: TGCAGTGCTAGTGTGACGGGGGGGCTCCCCGCCAACGTCCTGACTTTC.

This clonotype has only a few counts. V and J are TRBV6-5 and TRBJ2-6, with D tentatively TRBD2 (5 bases). CDR3 length: 15 amino acids. Trimming cost V 5 bases and J 0 bases, with 8 bases left between them. CDR1 and CDR2 (germline): MNHEY, SVGAGI. The CDR3 here is CASSQGSSGANVLTF. The DNA of the CDR3 is TGTGCCAGCAGTCAAGGGAGCTCTGGGGCCAACGTCCTGACTTTC.

The V call is TRBV10-2, the J call TRBJ2-3; D is unresolved. This CDR3 comprises 13 residues. The V gene lost 3 bases and the J gene lost 6 bases, with 10 bases spanning the gap. CDR1 and CDR2 (germline): WSHSY, SAAADI. The CDR3 spells CASSDGFGDTQYF. The CDR3 DNA sequence: TGCGCCAGCAGTGACGGCTTCGGGGATACGCAGTATTTT.

The V and J genes are TRBV10-3 and TRBJ1-2, with 9 nucleotides matching TRBD1. The CDR3 spans 17 residues. J lost 8 bases, V lost 0 bases, and 13 bases had no gene match. CDR1 and CDR2 (germline): ENHRY, SYGVKD. Written as DNA, the CDR3 is TGTGCCATCAGTGAGTCGCAGGGGACAGGGAGTGGATACGGCTACACCTTC. This sequence encodes CAISESQGTGSGYGYTF.

The chain links TRBV7-2 to TRBJ2-4, with a weak D call TRBD2 (6 bases). CDR3 length equals 15 residues. Trimming took 5 bases from V and 7 from J, leaving 18 bases between them. The germline CDR1 and CDR2 sequences are SGHTA and FQGNSA. For the CDR3, the DNA is TGTGCCAGCAGCCCTCGGACTATCCCGGGGAACATTCAGTACTTC. This translates into CASSPRTIPGNIQYF.

This sequence joins TRBV4-1 and TRBJ2-1; D is possibly TRBD1 (7 bases). Trimming took 4 bases from V and 9 from J, leaving 16 bases between them. This CDR3 is 14 amino acids long. CDR1 MGHRA and CDR2 YSYEKL come from the germline V gene. This chain's CDR3 is CASSPRQGGREQFF. CDR3 nucleotides: TGCGCCAGCAGCCCACGACAGGGAGGACGTGAGCAGTTCTTC.

This clonotype has only one observation. The chain uses TRBV5-1 and TRBJ2-1, with 7 bases aligning to TRBD1. The CDR3 has 14 residues. V lost 0 bases to trimming and J lost 6 bases; unmatched junction nucleotides: 3. Germline values: CDR1 SGHRS, CDR2 YFSETQ. CDR3 coding DNA: TGCGCCAGCAGCTTGGCAGGGACAGTCAATGAGCAGTTCTTC. This codes for CASSLAGTVNEQFF. Full variable domain (remainder filled in from reference TRBV5-1 and TRBJ2-1): KAGVTQTPRYLIKTRGQQVTLSCSPISGHRSVSWYQQTPGQGLQFLFEYFSETQRNKGNFPGRFSGRQFSNSRSEMNVSTLELGDSALYLCASSLAGTVNEQFFGPGTRLTVL.

The gene calls are TRBV6-2 or TRBV6-3 and TRBJ2-7; unclear D gene. Germline V lookup: CDR1 MNHEY, CDR2 SVGEGT. This CDR3 contains 13 residues. V lost 4 bases, J lost 3 bases, and 10 bases lay in between. CDR3 DNA: TGTGCCAGCAGTTCCCTCACACACTACGAGCAGTACTTC. Encoded protein: CASSSLTHYEQYF.

V usage is TRBV30 and J usage is TRBJ2-2; D might be TRBD1 (5 bases). The V end was cut by 4 bases, the J end by 1 base, with 13 bases between. Germline V CDR1 and CDR2: GTSNPN, SVGIG (reference sequence). The CDR3 is 15 residues long. This CDR3 reads CAWKWWGRNTGELFF. The CDR3 nucleotides are TGTGCCTGGAAATGGTGGGGCAGGAACACCGGGGAGCTGTTTTTT.

This clonotype turned up a few times. The chain recombines TRBV5-1 with TRBJ1-5; 7 bases align to TRBD1. The V gene end was trimmed by 1 base and the J gene end by 5 bases; junction bases not matched to a gene: 6. The CDR3 has 15 amino acids. Germline-derived CDR1 and CDR2 are SGHRS and YFSETQ. CDR3 region: CASSLTGDRYQPQHF. DNA for the CDR3: TGCGCCAGCAGCTTGACTGGGGACAGATATCAGCCCCAGCATTTT.

This rearrangement joins TRBV11-2 to TRBJ1-1; D is undetermined. The ends were cut back, 0 bases at V and 10 bases at J, with 9 bases in the middle. The germline gives CDR1 SGHAT, CDR2 FQNNGV. This CDR3 is built from 12 residues. The CDR3 bases are TGTGCCAGCAGCTTAGATCCCGCCCCAGCTTTCTTT. Encoded protein: CASSLDPAPAFF.

The sample holds a few counts of this clonotype. The chain joins TRBV20-1 to TRBJ1-2; 10 bases line up with TRBD1. CDR3 length equals 13 residues. Unmatched junction bases numbered 7, after V lost 4 bases and J lost 8 bases. The germline V gene has CDR1 DFQATT and CDR2 SNEGSKA (reference sequence). The CDR3 region is CSAKDRGREGYTF. CDR3 DNA: TGCAGTGCTAAAGACAGGGGGCGAGAAGGCTACACCTTC.

This clonotype was recorded a few times. The chain recombines TRBV7-2 with TRBJ2-5; 7 bases map to TRBD1. Germline CDR1 and CDR2: SGHTA and FQGNSA. This CDR3 is 15 amino acids long. The ends lost 1 base at V and 5 bases at J; junction bases unmatched: 7. This chain's CDR3 is CASSLVRGQGETQYF. CDR3 coding DNA: TGTGCCAGCAGCTTAGTGAGGGGGCAGGGGGAGACCCAGTACTTC.

With respect to this clonotype: This may arise from a read error, as a much more abundant clone is one base away. Here the CDR3 reads CASWAGYGYTF. The CDR3 DNA follows: TGTGCCAGCTGGGCCGGCTATGGCTACACCTTC. The rearrangement uses TRBV12-3 or TRBV12-4 and TRBJ1-2; D is unclear. With 8 bases removed from V and 4 bases from J, the gap between germline ends came to 8 bases. The CDR3 totals 11 residues.